Sequencing of this TCR beta chain was carried out in a study of glioma-infiltrating T cells. Germline values: CDR1 WSHSY, CDR2 SAAADI. The CDR3 runs to 13 residues. Concerning this clonotype itself: The junction does not match germline at one end; this may be a read error.

TCR alpha and beta CDR3 regions were amplified from RNA using iRepertoire nested multiplex PCR. In TCRdb, the multiplex PCR reads were re-called with MiXCR into one record per CDR3 protein. Here the sample spans approximately 130,000 distinct CDR3 sequences, approximately 24% being singletons. The sequence was collected from a human donor with low-grade glioma or glioblastoma, undergoing nonglioma brain surgery, or in good health (not recorded which). The source material was glioma tissue, nonneoplastic brain tissue, or PBMCs (not recorded which). The chain recombines TRBV10-2 with TRBJ2-1; 8 bases are a match to TRBD2. The CDR3 DNA reads TGCGCCAGCAGTCAGTCTAGCGGGAATGAGCAGTTCTTC. It encodes CASSQSSGNEQFF.